The clone carrying this T cell receptor (beta chain) was seen a handful of times. Its antigen is unknown. Expressed TCRB transcripts got sequenced, as all isolated RNA was reverse transcribed. Clones were sequenced by immunoSEQ multiplex PCR, and TCRdb holds only the in-frame ones, with some missing. The sample holds about 160,000 clones, 8% to 9.5% seen once. Germline loops: CDR1 LNHNV, CDR2 YYDKDF (reference sequence). J was trimmed by 5 bases and V by 0 bases; bases with no gene match: 3. CDR3 size: 14 residues. Based on CD45RO/CCR7/CD25/CD127/CD95/CD27, CD4+ regulatory, stem cell-like memory, naive and central memory cells were sorted. This sample is part of a study of beta chain features in type 1 diabetes. Study at large: Age, gender, cell numbers and subset yield matched between patients and controls. Examination covered around 110 million sorted cells spanning all samples. Study-level points and caveats: High TCR expression in some cells could lead to their over-representation in cDNA sequencing. Among all four CD4+ subsets, Type 1 diabetes patients had TCRB CDR3s that were moderately but significantly shorter.

The clonotype originates from a woman aged 18-30 years with type 1 diabetes. Material for sequencing was central memory CD4+ T cells from blood. The chain carries TRBV15 and TRBJ2-5; TRBD1 agrees at 7 bases. CDR3 DNA: TGTGCCACCAGCAGAGAAGGGGGCGCGGAGACCCAGTACTTC. This gives the protein CATSREGGAETQYF.